This passage covers 27 T cell receptor beta chains from one sample sequenced in a study of blood T cell repertoires in COVID-19. Data came from immunoSEQ multiplex PCR; TCRdb stores just in-frame clones and leaves some out. This table holds a few hundred thousand clones, roughly 90% found once. Source material: PBMCs or T cells enriched from blood (not recorded which). Receptors originate from a man in his late teens or twenties with acute COVID-19.

This rearrangement joins TRBV11-3 to TRBJ1-6; 7 bases fit TRBD1. Trimming removed 1 base from V and 9 bases from J; junction bases left unmatched: 9. CDR3 length: 16 amino acids. CDR1 and CDR2 (germline): SGHNT, YENEEA. The DNA for the CDR3 is TGTGCCAGCAGCTTAGGGGCCAGGGGGATAGCTTCACCCCTCCACTTT. This codes for CASSLGARGIASPLHF. Looking up the rest from reference TRBV11-3 and TRBJ1-6 gives the full variable domain: EAGVVQSPRYKIIEKKQPVAFWCNPISGHNTLYWYLQNLGQGPELLIRYENEEAVDDSQLPKDRFSAERLKGVDSTLKIQPAELGDSAVYLCASSLGARGIASPLHFGNGTRLTVT.

The chain employs TRBV24-1 and TRBJ2-5; D might be TRBD2 (6 bases). The CDR3 consists of 17 residues. The germline V gene has CDR1 KGHDR and CDR2 SFDVKD. Trimming left V 3 bases short and J 5 bases short, with 21 bases between. The CDR3 here is CATSDPQGRTGVETQYF. The CDR3 DNA follows: TGTGCCACCAGTGATCCCCAAGGGAGGACCGGTGTGGAGACCCAGTACTTC.

J is TRBJ1-1 and V is TRBV7-9; D remains unclear. Germline values: CDR1 SEHNR, CDR2 FQNEAQ (reference sequence). V was cut by 1 base and J by 1 base, with 7 bases left in between. The CDR3 sequence is 14 residues long. The CDR3 loop is CASSLEQWNTEAFF. CDR3 DNA sequence: TGTGCCAGCAGCTTAGAACAGTGGAACACTGAAGCTTTCTTT.

This clone was seen once. The rearrangement uses TRBV19 and TRBJ2-7; D is perhaps TRBD1 (5 bases). The CDR3 is made up of 15 amino acids. Germline lookup yields CDR1 LNHDA and CDR2 SQIVND (reference sequence). V lost 3 bases and J 1 base, leaving 13 bases between the germline ends. CDR3 nucleotide sequence: TGTGCCAGTAGTATCCGCTCGGCAGGGTCCTACGAGCAGTACTTC. This gives the protein CASSIRSAGSYEQYF. Full variable domain (remainder filled in from reference TRBV19 and TRBJ2-7): DGGITQSPKYLFRKEGQNVTLSCEQNLNHDAMYWYRQDPGQGLRLIYYSQIVNDFQKGDIAEGYSVSREKKESFPLTVTSAQKNPTAFYLCASSIRSAGSYEQYFGPGTRLTVT.

This chain uses TRBV19 with TRBJ1-2; the match to TRBD1 covers 10 bases. Germline CDR1 is LNHDA and CDR2 is SQIVND (reference sequence). J lost 4 bases, V lost 3 bases, and 5 bases had no gene match. The CDR3 sequence is 15 residues long. The CDR3 DNA is TGTGCCAGTAGTATGGGACAGGGGCCCGGCTATGGCTACACCTTC. It codes for CASSMGQGPGYGYTF.

The genes are TRBV11-2 and TRBJ2-1, with D uncertain. Between the trimmed V and J ends, which lost 1 base and 3 bases, there was a span of 7 bases. Germline V gene lookup returns CDR1 SGHAT and CDR2 FQNNGV. CDR3 size: 14 residues. The CDR3 region has the DNA TGTGCCAGCAGCTTAGTTGGCGGCTACAATGAGCAGTTCTTC. Translating gives CASSLVGGYNEQFF. The variable domain in full, completed from reference TRBV11-2 and TRBJ2-1, reads EAGVAQSPRYKIIEKRQSVAFWCNPISGHATLYWYQQILGQGPKLLIQFQNNGVVDDSQLPKDRFSAERLKGVDSTLKIQPAKLEDSAVYLCASSLVGGYNEQFFGPGTRLTVL.

The chain is built from TRBV3-1 (or the pseudogene TRBV3-2) and TRBJ2-3; possibly TRBD2 for D (6 bases). Germline V lookup: CDR1 LGHDT, CDR2 YNNKEL (reference sequence). V lost 2 bases and J lost 4, with 16 bases in between. This CDR3 is 16 amino acids long. CDR3 nucleotides: TGTGCCAGCAGCCAATTGGGGCCTAGCGTCTCAGATACGCAGTATTTT. It yields the protein CASSQLGPSVSDTQYF.

The gene calls are TRBV11-2 and TRBJ2-5; weak D call: TRBD1 (6 bases). Per germline, CDR1 SGHAT and CDR2 FQNNGV. V dropped 6 bases and J dropped 2 bases, with 13 bases sitting between them. This CDR3 has 14 residues. The CDR3 is CASSPPGQQETQYF. The CDR3 nucleotides are TGTGCCAGCAGTCCCCCGGGACAACAAGAGACCCAGTACTTC.

This chain joins TRBV4-1 and TRBJ2-7; possible D gene TRBD1, 6 bases. V dropped 1 base and J dropped 2 bases, with 15 bases sitting between them. Germline-derived CDR1 and CDR2 are MGHRA and YSYEKL. The length of the CDR3 is 16 residues. The CDR3 DNA sequence: TGCGCCAGCAGCCAAGTTCCCACAGGGAATACCTACGAGCAGTACTTC. Translation gives CASSQVPTGNTYEQYF.

The rearrangement joins TRBV13 to TRBJ2-3, with D uncertain. Germline CDR1 and CDR2: PRHDT and FYEKMQ (reference sequence). Deletions cut 1 base from V and 4 bases from J, with 3 bases between. CDR3 length: 12 amino acids. The CDR3 protein is CASSLVADTQYF. The CDR3 DNA reads as TGTGCCAGCAGCTTAGTCGCAGATACGCAGTATTTT.

The chain has TRBV19 and TRBJ2-5; 14 nucleotides line up with TRBD2. V lost 5 bases and J lost 5; bases outside the gene matches: 7. CDR3 length: 16 residues. CDR1 LNHDA and CDR2 SQIVND come from the germline V gene (reference sequence). The DNA for the CDR3 is TGTGCCAGTAGTGCCCCGGGACTAGCGGGAGAGGAGACCCAGTACTTC. Its translation: CASSAPGLAGEETQYF.

The chain carries TRBV10-3 and TRBJ2-4; 16 bases match TRBD2. The junction had 8 bases not matched to a gene; V was cut back by 6 bases and J by 3 bases. Germline V gene sequence: CDR1 ENHRY, CDR2 SYGVKD. The CDR3 runs 18 residues. The CDR3 reads CAISPGLAGGPVKNIQYF. In DNA form, the CDR3 reads TGTGCCATCAGCCCGGGACTAGCGGGAGGGCCGGTCAAAAACATTCAGTACTTC.

This chain connects TRBV5-5 to TRBJ2-4; a weak D match, TRBD2 (6 bases). Germline V gene data show CDR1 as SGHKS and CDR2 as YYEKEE (reference sequence). With 3 bases removed from V and 9 bases from J, the gap between germline ends came to 19 bases. This CDR3 has 15 amino acids. CDR3 sequence reads: CASSWGSGEAGIQYF. CDR3 in DNA: TGTGCCAGCAGCTGGGGCTCGGGGGAGGCCGGCATTCAGTACTTC. Looking up the rest from reference TRBV5-5 and TRBJ2-4 gives the full variable domain: DAGVTQSPTHLIKTRGQQVTLRCSPISGHKSVSWYQQVLGQGPQFIFQYYEKEERGRGNFPDRFSARQFPNYSSELNVNALLLGDSALYLCASSWGSGEAGIQYFGAGTRLSVL.

This chain's CDR3 is CTSSASKGDYEQYF. In nucleotides, the CDR3 is TGCACCAGCAGCGCTAGCAAGGGAGACTACGAGCAGTACTTC. The chain carries TRBV1 and TRBJ2-7; no check of the table's D call, TRBD2, against the DNA was made. TRBV1 is a recognized pseudogene. The CDR3 is 14 residues long.

The genes are TRBV4-1 and TRBJ2-1, with D possibly TRBD2 on 6 matching bases. CDR1 and CDR2 (germline): MGHRA, YSYEKL. This CDR3 comprises 15 residues. Between the trimmed V and J ends, which lost 0 bases and 9 bases, there was a span of 15 bases. The CDR3 nucleotides read TGCGCCAGCAGCCAAGAGACTGCGGGGTACGGTGAGCAGTTCTTC. This translates into CASSQETAGYGEQFF.

The chain couples TRBV7-6 to TRBJ2-7, with 9 bases matching TRBD2. V lost 4 bases and J lost 6; bases outside the gene matches: 10. The CDR3 runs 15 residues. CDR1 is SGHVS, CDR2 FNYEAQ, per germline. The CDR3 protein is CASSSVQGLAVEQYF. CDR3 nucleotide sequence: TGTGCCAGCAGCTCCGTCCAGGGACTAGCAGTCGAGCAGTACTTC. Full variable domain (outside the CDR3, taken from reference TRBV7-6 and TRBJ2-7): GAGVSQSPRYKVTKRGQDVALRCDPISGHVSLYWYRQALGQGPEFLTYFNYEAQQDKSGLPNDRFSAERPEGSISTLTIQRTEQRDSAMYRCASSSVQGLAVEQYFGPGTRLTVT.

V usage is TRBV7-3 and J usage is TRBJ2-3; D gene unclear. The CDR3 is 13 amino acids. Trimming removed 5 bases at V and 1 base at J, with 7 bases between. Looked up from germline, CDR1 is SGHTA and CDR2 is FQGTGA. CDR3 DNA sequence: TGTGCCAGCAGCCAAAGCGGCACAGATACGCAGTATTTT. Its protein is CASSQSGTDTQYF.

The V call is TRBV4-1, the J call TRBJ2-5; 9 bases are a match to TRBD1. The CDR3 consists of 14 residues. The J segment lost 5 bases and the V segment lost 1 base, leaving 2 bases of the junction unmatched. The germline V gene has CDR1 MGHRA and CDR2 YSYEKL. In DNA form, the CDR3 reads TGCGCCAGCAGCCAAGGACAGGGGGAGGAGACCCAGTACTTC. Translated, it gives CASSQGQGEETQYF.

This clone came up once. The CDR3 DNA follows: TGTGCCAGCAGTTTGGATCCGGGGAGAGCCCACCACTTT. It translates to CASSLDPGRAHHF. The V call is TRBV28, the J call TRBJ1-6; D ambiguous. The V gene's germline CDR1 is MDHEN and CDR2 SYDVKM. Trimming took off 3 bases at V and 18 bases at J, with 18 bases between the two ends. The CDR3 covers 13 residues.

V gene TRBV3-1 (or the pseudogene TRBV3-2) combines with J gene TRBJ2-5; D not certain. This CDR3 comprises 12 residues. The V end lost 4 bases, the J end lost 5 bases, and 8 bases lay between the germline ends. Germline CDR1 is LGHDT and CDR2 is YNNKEL (reference sequence). In DNA, the CDR3 is TGTGCCAGCAGCCTAGAAAGCGAGACCCAGTACTTC. This encodes CASSLESETQYF.

The V gene is TRBV19, the J gene TRBJ1-6; D remains unclear. This CDR3 is built from 14 residues. Trimming removed 3 bases from V and 14 bases from J, with 17 bases in between. The germline CDR1 and CDR2 sequences are LNHDA and SQIVND (reference sequence). The CDR3 DNA sequence: TGTGCCAGTAGTATGGCAGGCGGACTTATCACCCTCCACTTT. Its translation: CASSMAGGLITLHF.

J is TRBJ1-1 and V is TRBV19; tentative D call: TRBD1 (6 bases). The germline V gene encodes CDR1 LNHDA and CDR2 SQIVND (reference sequence). This CDR3 spans 15 amino acids. V was cut by 6 bases and J by 1 base, with 15 bases left in between. The CDR3 here is CASRVKGQTNTEAFF. In nucleotides, the CDR3 is TGTGCCAGTAGAGTGAAGGGACAAACGAACACTGAAGCTTTCTTT.

The chain is built from TRBV5-6 and TRBJ2-3; possible D gene TRBD2, 5 bases. CDR1 SGHDT and CDR2 YYEEEE come from the germline V gene. The CDR3 has 15 amino acids. The V and J ends lost 3 bases and 0 bases respectively, with 11 bases between them. The CDR3 DNA sequence: TGTGCCAGCAGCTCTCTAGCACTGAGCACAGATACGCAGTATTTT. Protein: CASSSLALSTDTQYF.

The V gene is TRBV15, the J gene TRBJ1-4; D call uncertain. The length of the CDR3 is 18 residues. The germline V gene has CDR1 LNHNV and CDR2 YYDKDF (reference sequence). V shed 0 bases and J shed 1 base, with 15 bases lying between them. The chain's CDR3 is CATSRDKAVLGTNEKLFF. The CDR3 coding sequence is TGTGCCACCAGCAGAGATAAAGCGGTTCTCGGAACTAATGAAAAACTGTTTTTT.

The gene calls are TRBV19 and TRBJ1-2; 7 positions match TRBD1. In germline, CDR1 is LNHDA, CDR2 SQIVND (reference sequence). This CDR3 comprises 15 residues. Trimming took 7 bases from V and 7 from J; bases not matched to a gene: 15. This CDR3 is CASTPPRDRESGYTF. CDR3 nucleotides: TGTGCCAGTACCCCCCCGCGAGACAGGGAATCTGGCTACACCTTC.

The V gene is TRBV27, the J gene TRBJ2-4, with a possible D match to TRBD2 (6 bases). CDR1 is MNHEY, CDR2 SMNVEV, per germline (reference sequence). CDR3 size: 16 residues. Trimming pared 5 bases from V and 1 base from J, leaving 15 bases between. Here the CDR3 reads CASSLGTGGAKNIQYF. DNA of the CDR3: TGTGCCAGCAGTCTGGGGACTGGGGGGGCCAAAAACATTCAGTACTTC.

The chain combines TRBV19 with TRBJ1-4; D ambiguous. Germline loops: CDR1 LNHDA, CDR2 SQIVND (reference sequence). Trimming removed 0 bases from V and 5 bases from J, with 10 bases in between. CDR3 length: 15 residues. DNA of the CDR3: TGTGCCAGTAGTATAGATGAGGGATCGAATGAAAAACTGTTTTTT. This sequence encodes CASSIDEGSNEKLFF.